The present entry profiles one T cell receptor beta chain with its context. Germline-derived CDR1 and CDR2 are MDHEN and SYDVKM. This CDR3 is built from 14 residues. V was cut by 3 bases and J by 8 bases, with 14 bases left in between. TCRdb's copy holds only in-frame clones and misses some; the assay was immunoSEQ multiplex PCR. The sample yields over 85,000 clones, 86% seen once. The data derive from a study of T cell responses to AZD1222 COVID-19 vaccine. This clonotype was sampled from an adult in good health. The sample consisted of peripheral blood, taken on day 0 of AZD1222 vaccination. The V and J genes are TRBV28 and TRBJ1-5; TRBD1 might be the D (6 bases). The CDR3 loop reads CASSLVGTKKPQHF. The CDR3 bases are TGTGCCAGCAGTTTGGTCGGGACAAAAAAGCCCCAGCATTTT.